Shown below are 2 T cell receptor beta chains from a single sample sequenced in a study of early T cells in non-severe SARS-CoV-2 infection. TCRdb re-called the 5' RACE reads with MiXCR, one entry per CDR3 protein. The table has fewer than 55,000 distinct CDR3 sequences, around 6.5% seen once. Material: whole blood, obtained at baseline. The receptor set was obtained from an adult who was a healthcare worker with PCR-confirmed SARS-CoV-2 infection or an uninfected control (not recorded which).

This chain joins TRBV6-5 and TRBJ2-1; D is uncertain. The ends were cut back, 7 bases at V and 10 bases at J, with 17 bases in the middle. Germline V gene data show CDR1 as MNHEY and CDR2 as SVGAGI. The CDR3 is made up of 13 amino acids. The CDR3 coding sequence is TGTGCCAGCACCCAAGGTCGTGGGCGGGAGCAGTTCTTC. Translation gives CASTQGRGREQFF.

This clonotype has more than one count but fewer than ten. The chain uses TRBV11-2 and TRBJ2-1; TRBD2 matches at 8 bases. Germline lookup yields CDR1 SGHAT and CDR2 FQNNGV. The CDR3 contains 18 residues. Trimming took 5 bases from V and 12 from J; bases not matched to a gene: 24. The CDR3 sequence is CASSSRQFPGTSLWRQFF. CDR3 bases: TGTGCCAGCAGCAGTCGACAGTTCCCAGGGACTAGTCTCTGGAGGCAGTTCTTC.